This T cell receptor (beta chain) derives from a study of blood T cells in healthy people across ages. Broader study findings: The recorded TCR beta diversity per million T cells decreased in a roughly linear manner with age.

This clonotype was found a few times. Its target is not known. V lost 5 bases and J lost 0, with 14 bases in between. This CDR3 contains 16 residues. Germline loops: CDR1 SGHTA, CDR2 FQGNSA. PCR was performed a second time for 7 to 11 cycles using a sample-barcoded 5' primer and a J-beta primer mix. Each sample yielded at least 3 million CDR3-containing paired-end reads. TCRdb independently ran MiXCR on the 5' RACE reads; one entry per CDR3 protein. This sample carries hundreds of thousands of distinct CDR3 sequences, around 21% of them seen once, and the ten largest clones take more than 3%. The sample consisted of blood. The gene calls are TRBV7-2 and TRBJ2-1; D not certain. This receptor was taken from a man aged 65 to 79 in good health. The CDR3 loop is CASSAGQGSSYNEQFF. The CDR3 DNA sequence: TGTGCCAGCAGCGCCGGCCAAGGAAGCTCCTACAATGAGCAGTTCTTC.